The entry that follows covers one T cell receptor beta chain sequence. Study processing details: Reference gene primer amplification yielded estimated nucleated cell counts. Assay used: immunoSEQ multiplex PCR; TCRdb lists only in-frame clones, some missing. V, J and clone size reflect that table, while D and trimming were determined from the DNA. The sample includes 75,000 to 100,000 clones, around 80% of them seen just once. The data are from a study of blood T cell repertoires in COVID-19. Study as a whole: Donors in the United States, Italy and Spain gave samples during acute or convalescent COVID-19.

Trimming stripped 6 bases from V and 0 bases from J, with 10 bases between. This CDR3 is 14 amino acids long. Germline assignment: CDR1 SGHTA and CDR2 FQGNSA. The chain combines TRBV7-2 with TRBJ2-3; the D gene is possibly TRBD1 (5 bases). This TCR was recovered from a man aged 50-59 years with active or convalescent COVID-19. Sequencing was done on a sample of peripheral blood. CDR3 loop: CASSRSGSTDTQYF. CDR3 nucleotides: TGTGCCAGCAGTCGCTCAGGGAGCACAGATACGCAGTATTTT. Full variable domain (remainder filled in from reference TRBV7-2 and TRBJ2-3): GAGVSQSPSNKVTEKGKDVELRCDPISGHTALYWYRQSLGQGLEFLIYFQGNSAPDKSGLPSDRFSAERTGGSVSTLTIQRTQQEDSAVYLCASSRSGSTDTQYFGPGTRLTVL.